This T cell receptor beta chain was recorded in a study of T cell responses to AZD1222 COVID-19 vaccine (dated by TCRdb to the early 2020s). About the study as a whole: TCR sequencing was performed for fewer than 250 trial participants, of whom roughly 200 were given two doses of AZD1222 and around 26 were given two doses of MenACWY control vaccine. Trial participants were enrolled into age subgroups of 18-55, 56-69 and 70-plus years, which contained around 140, 26 and 57 TCR-sequenced participants, respectively. Overall results and qualifications from the work: The vaccine-associated CD4 TCRs covered the entire spike protein, and the dominant responses fell in regions 160-218 and 743-854. A significant rise in spike-specific TCR breadth and depth was observed after two AZD1222 doses relative to day 0 and relative to MenACWY recipients. Epitopes outside the regions mutated in the B.1.351 and B.1.1.7 variants were reportedly recognized by nearly half of the unique spike-specific TCRs. Because no day 14 peak-response samples were available, repertoires were characterized only after the peak T cell response. The 56-69-year group was small, and its depth increase did not reach significance, likely because of low power. Participants were mostly white British, with more females than males. The authors suggested clonal diversity may have been underestimated. Conclusions about previously exposed vaccinees are limited, since just a handful of AZD1222 recipients were seropositive for SARS-CoV-2 at baseline.

This clone was found once. The specificity of this receptor is unknown. No much larger clone is present one base from it, and per-base qualities are unavailable. This sample's time point label indicates: baseline before first vaccination. The treatment or condition label for this specimen denotes: meningococcal conjugate vaccine given as trial control. Samples from vaccinated people were obtained from the UK trials COV001 and COV002, which included a single-blind randomized controlled phase 2/3 trial of AZD1222 (ChAdOx1 nCoV-19) in healthy adults. For TCRbeta chain sequencing, PBMC samples from trial participants were taken at day 0 and at day 28 after the second dose. The CDR3 regions of human TCRbeta chains were subjected to immunosequencing. Per the source publication's procedure: Repertoire TCRs were matched against a reference library of SARS-CoV-2-specific TCRs generated with the MIRA antigen-specificity platform. Breadth was defined as the fraction of unique TCRs that were SARS-CoV-2-associated. Depth was defined as the fraction of total T cells that were SARS-CoV-2-associated. Using the MIRA data, each spike-specific TCR was assigned both to the spike region to which the TCR was reactive and to a CD4 or CD8 class. Log10-transformed breadth and depth values were compared by one-way ANOVA with Sidak's multiple comparisons tests. The clones in this table, taken by TCRdb from immuneACCESS, are in-frame only. Not every clone is retained; where verified, under half of the shortfall comes from an unresolved V gene, and the cause of the rest is unknown. V, J and clone size were drawn from that table, and D and trimming were deduced from the DNA. Within this sample are around 120,000 clones, with 80% to 90% of them counted one time only. In total, the top ten clones hold approximately 4% of the sample.

V and J lose 6 bases and 0 bases, and a span of 13 bases separates them. Measured from the cysteine to the phenylalanine, the CDR3 is 14 residues long. The only DNA kept is the CDR3, 42 bases in frame from the first base. Looking up the germline V gene yields CDR1 SQVTM and CDR2 ANQGSEA. The V and J segments used are TRBV29-1 and TRBJ2-3; the D gene could be either TRBD1 or TRBD2, each agreeing at 5 bases. The sequences come from peripheral blood, collected on day 0 of MenACWY control vaccination. The receptor was derived from an adult in good health. DNA sequence: TGCAGCGTCGCCGGGACCGCGAGCACAGATACGCAGTATTTT. Its protein product is CSVAGTASTDTQYF.